Listed below are T cell receptor beta chains from one sample, sequenced in a study of cytomegalovirus exposure and HLA in healthy donors. Profiling relied on immunoSEQ multiplex PCR, and the TCRdb table lists in-frame clones only, not all of them. The data contain fewer than 150,000 clones, roughly 80% of them seen just once; the ten biggest clones take up around 7%. Sequencing was carried out using PBMCs. Every receptor here comes from a man aged 40-49 years in good health and CMV-seropositive. The CDR3 runs from the conserved cysteine through the conserved F or W. The D gene is left open where the match is weak. Clone size is given for some rows only: seen once, a few or many times, or a class if the clone is expanded.

v_call	d_call	clone_size	j_call	cdr3_aa	cdr3_nt
TRBV28	TRBD2	once	TRBJ2-7	CASSTASGHTLLDEQYF	TGTGCCAGCAGTACGGCTAGCGGGCATACTCTCCTTGACGAGCAGTACTTC
TRBV6-1	.	.	TRBJ1-5	CASSLILGNQPQHF	TGTGCCAGCTCACTCATCTTAGGCAATCAGCCCCAGCATTTT
TRBV28	.	.	TRBJ2-6	CASSDFRSGANVLTF	TGTGCCAGTTCTGATTTCAGGTCTGGGGCCAACGTCCTGACTTTC
TRBV30	TRBD2	.	TRBJ2-2	CAWSWLAGALNTGELFF	TGTGCCTGGAGTTGGCTAGCGGGGGCGCTGAACACCGGGGAGCTGTTTTTT
TRBV19	.	once	TRBJ2-7	CASSIAGRGNYEQYF	TGTGCCAGTAGTATAGCGGGCAGGGGAAACTACGAGCAGTACTTC
TRBV5-1	TRBD2	.	TRBJ2-2	CASMRTSGYTGELFF	TGCGCCAGTATGAGGACTAGCGGTTACACCGGGGAGCTGTTTTTT
TRBV5-6	.	.	TRBJ2-7	CASSSLPLRTYEQYF	TGTGCCAGCAGCTCCCTACCCCTGAGGACCTACGAGCAGTACTTC
TRBV5-6	.	.	TRBJ1-1	CASSLWRPTEAFF	TGTGCCAGCAGCTTGTGGAGACCCACTGAAGCTTTCTTT
TRBV19	.	.	TRBJ1-3	CASYITGGNTIYF	TGTGCCAGTTATATCACAGGGGGAAACACCATATATTTT
TRBV4-1	TRBD1	.	TRBJ1-4	CASSPTYGTGVATNEKLFF	TGCGCCAGCAGCCCGACTTATGGGACAGGGGTCGCAACTAATGAAAAACTGTTTTTT
TRBV7-2	.	.	TRBJ2-2	CASSLGQGTSTGELFF	TGTGCCAGCAGTCTAGGTCAGGGAACGAGCACCGGGGAGCTGTTTTTT
TRBV7-9	.	.	TRBJ2-6	CASSLRTASGANVLTF	TGTGCCAGCAGCTTAAGGACAGCCTCTGGGGCCAACGTCCTGACTTTC
TRBV7-9	.	.	TRBJ2-7	CASSSGSSYEQYF	TGTGCCAGCAGCTCAGGGTCGTCGTACGAGCAGTACTTC
TRBV7-9	.	.	TRBJ2-7	CASSPYKGKTLYEQYF	TGTGCCAGCAGCCCATATAAGGGGAAAACGCTCTACGAGCAGTACTTC
TRBV7-2	TRBD1	.	TRBJ1-5	CASSLAGGQGRNQPQHF	TGTGCCAGCAGCTTAGCGGGGGGACAGGGCCGCAATCAGCCCCAGCATTTT
TRBV29-1	TRBD2	.	TRBJ2-1	CSAIMSGGSYNEQFF	TGCAGCGCCATCATGAGCGGGGGCTCCTACAATGAGCAGTTCTTC
TRBV18	TRBD1	.	TRBJ2-7	CASSRSTGTATYEQYF	TGTGCCAGCTCACGGAGCACCGGGACAGCTACCTACGAGCAGTACTTC
TRBV29-1	.	once	TRBJ2-1	CSVPFLLYNEQFF	TGCAGCGTTCCTTTCCTCTTGTACAATGAGCAGTTCTTC
TRBV9	TRBD2	.	TRBJ2-7	CASSPYSGRGSYEQYF	TGTGCCAGCAGCCCATATAGCGGGAGGGGATCCTACGAGCAGTACTTC
TRBV4-1	.	.	TRBJ1-2	CASSRRNRPLEYYGYTF	TGCGCCAGCAGCCGAAGGAACAGGCCTTTGGAATACTATGGCTACACCTTC
TRBV5-1	TRBD1	.	TRBJ2-2	CASSLTQGAVGELFF	TGCGCCAGCAGCCTCACCCAGGGGGCGGTCGGGGAGCTGTTTTTT
TRBV5-1	.	few	TRBJ1-4	CASSPGGTRNEKLFF	TGCGCCAGCAGTCCCGGAGGCACTCGAAATGAAAAACTGTTTTTT
TRBV7-9	.	.	TRBJ1-4	CASRSGGGMNEKLFF	TGTGCCAGCAGGTCGGGAGGGGGTATGAATGAAAAACTGTTTTTT
TRBV27	.	few	TRBJ2-1	CASSLWQGGRDEQFF	TGTGCCAGCAGTTTATGGCAGGGAGGCCGCGATGAGCAGTTCTTC
TRBV7-2	TRBD1	.	TRBJ2-3	CASSSAGQGATDTQYF	TGTGCCAGCAGCTCCGCGGGACAGGGGGCCACAGATACGCAGTATTTT
TRBV7-9	.	.	TRBJ2-7	CASSLSSAAYEQYF	TGTGCCAGCAGCTTAAGTAGTGCGGCCTACGAGCAGTACTTC
TRBV5-8	.	.	TRBJ2-2	CASSSRVTGELFF	TGTGCCAGCAGCTCGCGGGTCACCGGGGAGCTGTTTTTT
TRBV5-1	.	once	TRBJ1-2	CASSLGVTTGNYGYTF	TGCGCCAGCAGCTTGGGGGTGACGACAGGAAACTATGGCTACACCTTC
TRBV6-6	.	.	TRBJ2-5	CASSYPGGRQETQYF	TGTGCCAGCAGTTACCCCGGAGGGAGGCAAGAGACCCAGTACTTC
TRBV13	.	.	TRBJ2-7	CASSLRGIREGYEQYF	TGTGCCAGCAGCCTGAGGGGGATCAGGGAAGGGTACGAGCAGTACTTC
TRBV27	TRBD2	.	TRBJ2-1	CASSSPEPGLAREDEQFF	TGTGCCAGCAGTTCCCCTGAACCGGGACTAGCCAGGGAGGATGAGCAGTTCTTC
TRBV28	TRBD1	once	TRBJ1-1	CASSLYWTGNTEAFF	TGTGCCAGCAGTTTATACTGGACAGGGAACACTGAAGCTTTCTTT
TRBV28	.	once	TRBJ1-2	CASSLSQDYGYTF	TGTGCCAGCAGTTTATCACAGGACTATGGCTACACCTTC
TRBV14	.	.	TRBJ1-2	CASSPGGSYGYTF	TGTGCCAGCAGCCCGGGCGGGTCCTATGGCTACACCTTC
TRBV19	TRBD1	.	TRBJ1-2	CASKPTSGTAAGYTF	TGTGCCAGTAAACCGACATCCGGGACAGCGGCCGGCTACACCTTC
TRBV21-1	.	.	TRBJ1-1	CASIPEGQNTEAFF	TGTGCCAGCATCCCGGAGGGGCAGAACACTGAAGCTTTCTTT
TRBV25-1	TRBD1	.	TRBJ2-7	CASSGTGRTRQYF	TGTGCCAGCAGCGGGACAGGGAGGACACGGCAGTACTTC
TRBV6-1	.	few	TRBJ1-1	CASTLRPRDEAFF	TGTGCCAGCACCCTAAGGCCCAGGGATGAAGCTTTCTTT
TRBV11-2	.	.	TRBJ2-7	CASSLGQTTYEQYF	TGTGCCAGCAGCTTAGGACAGACAACCTACGAGCAGTACTTC
TRBV19	TRBD1	.	TRBJ1-4	CASSIARDSFNEKLFF	TGTGCCAGTAGTATAGCCCGGGACAGCTTTAATGAAAAACTGTTTTTT
TRBV27	.	once	TRBJ2-1	CASSLAPSYNEQFF	TGTGCCAGCAGTCTAGCGCCCTCCTACAATGAGCAGTTCTTC
TRBV5-1	.	.	TRBJ2-2	CASSSRTEPNTGELFF	TGCGCCAGCAGCTCCCGGACAGAGCCGAACACCGGGGAGCTGTTTTTT
TRBV16	.	.	TRBJ1-5	CASSRQENQPQHF	TGTGCCAGCAGCCGCCAGGAAAATCAGCCCCAGCATTTT
TRBV6-1	.	few	TRBJ1-2	CASRVPADYGYTF	TGTGCCAGCAGAGTTCCGGCGGACTATGGCTACACCTTC
TRBV10-3	.	.	TRBJ1-1	CAISDQSNTEAFF	TGTGCCATCAGTGACCAATCGAACACTGAAGCTTTCTTT
TRBV7-8	TRBD1	.	TRBJ1-5	CASSPRRQGRNQPQHF	TGTGCCAGCAGCCCCCGCAGACAGGGGAGAAATCAGCCCCAGCATTTT
TRBV5-6	.	.	TRBJ2-3	CASSLSNTDTQYF	TGTGCCAGCAGCTTGAGCAACACAGATACGCAGTATTTT
TRBV4-1	.	few	TRBJ1-2	CASSQELEGINYGYTF	TGCGCCAGCAGCCAAGAGTTAGAGGGAATTAACTATGGCTACACCTTC
TRBV5-8	TRBD2	.	TRBJ2-1	CASSLGLAVNNEQFF	TGTGCCAGCAGCTTGGGACTAGCGGTGAACAATGAGCAGTTCTTC
TRBV4-1	.	.	TRBJ1-2	CASSPPGEGGGYTF	TGCGCCAGCAGCCCTCCAGGGGAGGGTGGTGGCTACACCTTC
TRBV5-1	TRBD1	.	TRBJ1-6	CASTRDSPRDSPLHF	TGCGCCAGCACCAGGGACAGCCCGAGGGATTCACCCCTCCACTTT
TRBV28	TRBD1	.	TRBJ1-5	CASSRQGYSNQPQHF	TGTGCCAGCAGTCGACAGGGTTATAGCAATCAGCCCCAGCATTTT
TRBV6-1	TRBD2	.	TRBJ2-7	CASSEYSAGAHYEQYF	TGTGCCAGCAGTGAATACTCAGCGGGGGCCCATTACGAGCAGTACTTC
TRBV2	.	.	TRBJ2-5	CASRRGGVEETQYF	TGTGCCAGCCGCAGGGGAGGGGTCGAAGAGACCCAGTACTTC
TRBV5-1	TRBD1	.	TRBJ2-7	CASSPGTGAYEQYF	TGCGCCAGCAGCCCCGGGACAGGAGCCTACGAGCAGTACTTC